The present TCR beta chain was sequenced within a study of T-cell memory formation after mild COVID-19. In germline, CDR1 is LGHNA, CDR2 YSLEER. The CDR3 covers 17 residues. Trimming pared 3 bases from V and 5 bases from J, leaving 22 bases between. TCRdb redid the calling of the 5' RACE reads with MiXCR, one entry per CDR3 protein. Of roughly 110,000 distinct CDR3 sequences in the sample, 22% were seen once. The chain couples TRBV4-3 to TRBJ1-2; tentative D call: TRBD1 (5 bases). This TCR was sampled from a man aged 18 to 29 who had mild COVID-19 (a few samples of this study predate the infection). Cell type and time point are not known. Sequenced input: PBMCs or a T cell subset sorted from them (not recorded which). This CDR3 is CASSQAFPDGALYGYTF. CDR3 bases: TGCGCCAGCAGCCAGGCGTTCCCTGATGGGGCCCTGTATGGCTACACCTTC.